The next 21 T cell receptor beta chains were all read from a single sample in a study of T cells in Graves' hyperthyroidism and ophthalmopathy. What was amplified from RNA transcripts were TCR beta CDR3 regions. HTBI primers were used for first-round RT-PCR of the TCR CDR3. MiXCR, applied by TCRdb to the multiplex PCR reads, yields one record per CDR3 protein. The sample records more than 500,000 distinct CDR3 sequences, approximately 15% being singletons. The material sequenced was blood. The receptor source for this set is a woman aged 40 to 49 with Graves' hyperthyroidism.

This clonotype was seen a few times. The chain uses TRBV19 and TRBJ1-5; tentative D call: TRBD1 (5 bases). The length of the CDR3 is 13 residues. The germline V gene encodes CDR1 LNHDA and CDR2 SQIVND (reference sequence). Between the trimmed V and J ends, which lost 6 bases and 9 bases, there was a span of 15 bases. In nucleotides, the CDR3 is TGTGCCAGTAGCCTGGGACGGTTCTGGCCCCAGCATTTT. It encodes CASSLGRFWPQHF.

The chain's CDR3 is CASSFREGNTEAFF. As DNA, the CDR3 is TGTGCCAGCAGTTTCAGGGAGGGGAACACTGAAGCTTTCTTT. This sequence joins TRBV12-3 or TRBV12-4 and TRBJ1-1; weak D call: TRBD1 (5 bases). This CDR3 is built from 14 residues. Trimming took off 3 bases at V and 1 base at J, with 9 bases between the two ends.

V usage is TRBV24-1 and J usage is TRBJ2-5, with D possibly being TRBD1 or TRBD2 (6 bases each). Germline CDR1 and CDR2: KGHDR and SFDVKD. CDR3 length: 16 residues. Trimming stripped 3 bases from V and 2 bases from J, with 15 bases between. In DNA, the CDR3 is TGTGCCACCAGTGATCCCAGGGGAGGAAGGCAAGAGACCCAGTACTTC. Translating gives CATSDPRGGRQETQYF.

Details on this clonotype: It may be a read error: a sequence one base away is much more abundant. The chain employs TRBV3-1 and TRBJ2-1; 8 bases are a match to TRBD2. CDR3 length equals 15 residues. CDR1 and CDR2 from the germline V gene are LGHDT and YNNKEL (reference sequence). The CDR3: CASGKSGSSYDEQFF. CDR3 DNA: TGTGCCAGCGGGAAAAGCGGGAGCTCCTACGATGAGCAGTTCTTC.

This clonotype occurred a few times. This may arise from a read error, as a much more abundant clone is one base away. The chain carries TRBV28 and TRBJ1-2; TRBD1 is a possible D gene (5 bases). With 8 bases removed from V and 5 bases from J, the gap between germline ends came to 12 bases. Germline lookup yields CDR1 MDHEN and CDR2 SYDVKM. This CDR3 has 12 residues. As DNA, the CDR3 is TGTGCCAGCTACGGCGGGGGATATGGCTACACCTTC. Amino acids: CASYGGGYGYTF.

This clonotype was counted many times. The CDR3 bases are TGTGCCTGGAGTGTACTTTGGGGAAGCGAGCAGTTCTTC. Translation gives CAWSVLWGSEQFF. The chain joins TRBV30 to TRBJ2-1; D unclear. The CDR3 runs to 13 residues. The V gene's germline CDR1 is GTSNPN and CDR2 SVGIG (reference sequence). V gave up 0 bases and J gave up 10 bases, with 13 bases separating them.

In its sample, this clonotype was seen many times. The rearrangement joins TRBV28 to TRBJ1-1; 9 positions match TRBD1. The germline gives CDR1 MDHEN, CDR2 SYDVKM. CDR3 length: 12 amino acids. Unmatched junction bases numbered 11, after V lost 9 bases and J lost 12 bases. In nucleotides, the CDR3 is TGTGCCAGTCTCCGGGACAGGGTGAAACCTTTCTTT. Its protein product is CASLRDRVKPFF.

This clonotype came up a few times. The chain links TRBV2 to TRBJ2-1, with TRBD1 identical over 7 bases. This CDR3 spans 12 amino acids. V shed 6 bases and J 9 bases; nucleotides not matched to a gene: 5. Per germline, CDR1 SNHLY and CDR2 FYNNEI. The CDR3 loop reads CASRGPGGEQFF. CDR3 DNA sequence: TGTGCCAGCAGGGGGCCAGGGGGTGAGCAGTTCTTC.

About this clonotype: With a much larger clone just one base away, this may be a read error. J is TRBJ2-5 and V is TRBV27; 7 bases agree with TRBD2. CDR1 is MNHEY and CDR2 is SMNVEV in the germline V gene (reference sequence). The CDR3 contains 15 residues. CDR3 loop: CASSFLGLGRETRYF. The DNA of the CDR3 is TGTGCCAGCAGTTTCTTGGGACTGGGGCGGGAGACCCGGTACTTC.

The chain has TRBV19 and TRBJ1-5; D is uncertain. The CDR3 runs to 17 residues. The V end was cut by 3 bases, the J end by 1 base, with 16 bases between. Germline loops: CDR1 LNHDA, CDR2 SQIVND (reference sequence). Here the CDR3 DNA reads TGTGCCAGTAGTATTTCCTCGGCCGTGTTAAGCAATCAGCCCCAGCATTTT. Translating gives CASSISSAVLSNQPQHF.

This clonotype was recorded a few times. The CDR3 DNA reads as TGTGCCACCAGTGATGCGACAGCAGATCAGCCCCAGCATTTT. Its translation is CATSDATADQPQHF. The chain carries TRBV24-1 and TRBJ1-5, with D possibly being TRBD1 (5 bases). V was clipped by 3 bases and J by 5 bases, with 10 bases between them. Germline CDR1 is KGHDR and CDR2 is SFDVKD. The length of the CDR3 is 14 residues.

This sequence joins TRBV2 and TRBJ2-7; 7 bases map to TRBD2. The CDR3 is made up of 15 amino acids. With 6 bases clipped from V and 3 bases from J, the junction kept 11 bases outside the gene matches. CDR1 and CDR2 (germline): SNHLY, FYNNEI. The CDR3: CASRTLTASGYEQYF. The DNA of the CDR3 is TGTGCCAGCAGAACACTTACAGCTAGCGGCTACGAGCAGTACTTC.

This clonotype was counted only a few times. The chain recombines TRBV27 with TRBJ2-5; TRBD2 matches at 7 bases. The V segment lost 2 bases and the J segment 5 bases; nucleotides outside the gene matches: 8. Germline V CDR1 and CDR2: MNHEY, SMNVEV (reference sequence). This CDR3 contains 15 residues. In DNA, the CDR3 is TGTGCCAGCAGTTTAGGGGGAGGGTCCCAGGAGACCCAGTACTTC. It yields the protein CASSLGGGSQETQYF.

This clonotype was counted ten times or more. DNA of the CDR3: TGTGCCAGTAGTAATACCCCGACGGGACAAGAGACCCAGTACTTC. Translated, it gives CASSNTPTGQETQYF. The rearrangement uses TRBV19 and TRBJ2-5; D possibly corresponds to TRBD2 (5 bases). The CDR3 is made up of 15 amino acids. With 4 bases removed from V and 2 bases from J, the gap between germline ends came to 14 bases. Per the germline V gene, CDR1 is LNHDA and CDR2 is SQIVND (reference sequence).

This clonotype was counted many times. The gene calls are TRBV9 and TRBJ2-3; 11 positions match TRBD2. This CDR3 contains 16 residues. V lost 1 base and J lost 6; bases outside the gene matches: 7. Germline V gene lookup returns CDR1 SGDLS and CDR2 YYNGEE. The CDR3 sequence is CASSVTSGSYGDTQYF. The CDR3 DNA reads TGTGCCAGCAGCGTAACTAGCGGGAGTTATGGGGATACGCAGTATTTT.

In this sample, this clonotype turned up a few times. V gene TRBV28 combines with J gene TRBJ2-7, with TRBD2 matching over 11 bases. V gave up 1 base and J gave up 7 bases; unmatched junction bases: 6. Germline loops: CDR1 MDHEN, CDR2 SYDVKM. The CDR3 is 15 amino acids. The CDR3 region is CASSLFTSGSREQYF. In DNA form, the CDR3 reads TGTGCCAGCAGTTTATTCACTAGCGGGAGTAGGGAGCAGTACTTC.

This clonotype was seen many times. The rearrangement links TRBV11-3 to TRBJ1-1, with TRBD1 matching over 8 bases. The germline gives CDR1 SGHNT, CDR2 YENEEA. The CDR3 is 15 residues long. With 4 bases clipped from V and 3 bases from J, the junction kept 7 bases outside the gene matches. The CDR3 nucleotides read TGTGCCAGCAGCTCGGCAGGGGGCCCGGACACTGAAGCTTTCTTT. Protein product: CASSSAGGPDTEAFF.

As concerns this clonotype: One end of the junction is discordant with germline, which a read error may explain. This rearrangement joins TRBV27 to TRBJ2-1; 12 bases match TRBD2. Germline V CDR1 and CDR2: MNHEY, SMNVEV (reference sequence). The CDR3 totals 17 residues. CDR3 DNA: TGTGCCAGCAGGACCCGACTAGCGGGAGTATCCTACAATAAGCAGTTCTTC. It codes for CASRTRLAGVSYNKQFF.

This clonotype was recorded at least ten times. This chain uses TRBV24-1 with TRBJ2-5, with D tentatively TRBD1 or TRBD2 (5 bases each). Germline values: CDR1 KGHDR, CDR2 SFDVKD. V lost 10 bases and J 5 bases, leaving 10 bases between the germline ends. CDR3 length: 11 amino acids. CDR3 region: CATKWGETQYF. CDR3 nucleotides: TGTGCCACAAAGTGGGGGGAGACCCAGTACTTC.

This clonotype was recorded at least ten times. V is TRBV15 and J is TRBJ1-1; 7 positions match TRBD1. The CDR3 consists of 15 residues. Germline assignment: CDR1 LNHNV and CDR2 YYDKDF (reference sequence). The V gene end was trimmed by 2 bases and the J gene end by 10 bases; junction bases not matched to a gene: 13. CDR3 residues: CATSRNQGDGAGAFF. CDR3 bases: TGTGCCACCAGCAGAAACCAGGGGGATGGGGCAGGAGCTTTCTTT.

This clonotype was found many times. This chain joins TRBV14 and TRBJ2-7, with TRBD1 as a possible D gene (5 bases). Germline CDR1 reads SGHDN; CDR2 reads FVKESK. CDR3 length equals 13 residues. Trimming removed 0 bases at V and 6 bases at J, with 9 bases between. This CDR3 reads CASSQDFRAEQYF. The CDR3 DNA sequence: TGTGCCAGCAGCCAAGATTTCAGGGCCGAGCAGTACTTC.